Following are 32 T cell receptor beta chains from one sample sequenced in a study of CD8 T cells in Susac syndrome. Reverse transcription of roughly 0.45 to 1 ug RNA used random hexamers. TCRdb re-analysed the immunoSEQ multiplex PCR reads in MiXCR, keeping a single row per CDR3 protein. Of around 50,000 distinct CDR3 sequences in the sample, 90% to 95% were seen once. The specimen was CD8+ T cells from PBMCs. The receptors originated from a human donor in good health.

The table lists this clonotype with a few counts. V usage is TRBV7-9 and J usage is TRBJ2-7, with D possibly called TRBD1 or TRBD2 (5 bases each). The CDR3 spans 15 residues. Germline values: CDR1 SEHNR, CDR2 FQNEAQ (reference sequence). V shed 4 bases and J shed 3 bases, with 16 bases lying between them. The CDR3 spells CASSSPGPQVYEQYF. CDR3 nucleotides: TGTGCCAGCAGCTCTCCGGGACCGCAGGTCTACGAGCAGTACTTC.

The V and J genes are TRBV7-9 and TRBJ1-2; the match to TRBD1 covers 7 bases. The CDR3 spans 15 residues. J gave up 6 bases and V 5 bases, and 12 bases lay outside the gene matches. Germline V lookup: CDR1 SEHNR, CDR2 FQNEAQ (reference sequence). The CDR3 reads CASSPPDRASHGYTF. The DNA of the CDR3 is TGTGCCAGCAGCCCCCCCGACAGGGCCTCGCATGGCTACACCTTC.

The chain employs TRBV7-9 and TRBJ2-2; no firm D call. The CDR3 covers 13 residues. Germline V CDR1 and CDR2: SEHNR, FQNEAQ (reference sequence). V gave up 8 bases and J gave up 3 bases, with 10 bases separating them. The CDR3: CASGSGDTGELFF. CDR3 DNA sequence: TGTGCCAGCGGCAGTGGGGACACCGGGGAGCTGTTTTTT.

V usage is TRBV5-6 and J usage is TRBJ2-5; D unclear. V was clipped by 0 bases and J by 4 bases, with 7 bases between them. Germline CDR1 SGHDT, CDR2 YYEEEE. The CDR3 is 13 amino acids. CDR3 coding DNA: TGTGCCAGCAGCTTGGGCCGGCCAGAGACCCAGTACTTC. It translates to CASSLGRPETQYF.

J is TRBJ2-1 and V is TRBV9, with D unclear. Looked up from germline, CDR1 is SGDLS and CDR2 is YYNGEE. CDR3 length: 15 residues. The V and J ends lost 3 bases and 0 bases respectively, with 10 bases between them. CDR3 coding DNA: TGTGCCAGCAGCGCCCCACAGAGCTCCTACAATGAGCAGTTCTTC. Amino acid sequence: CASSAPQSSYNEQFF.

The chain joins TRBV12-3 or TRBV12-4 to TRBJ2-7; D gene ambiguous. V was trimmed by 1 base and J by 4 bases, leaving 8 bases between them. The CDR3 sequence is 13 residues long. The CDR3 sequence is CASSLDSSYEQYF. CDR3 DNA: TGTGCCAGCAGTTTAGACAGTTCATACGAGCAGTACTTC.

The chain couples TRBV5-5 to TRBJ1-1; D ambiguous. V was trimmed by 0 bases and J by 3 bases, leaving 15 bases between them. The CDR3 is 16 amino acids. Germline V lookup: CDR1 SGHKS, CDR2 YYEKEE (reference sequence). CDR3 region: CASSLVGSGGDTEAFF. The CDR3 nucleotides read TGTGCCAGCAGCTTGGTAGGGTCGGGCGGCGACACTGAAGCTTTCTTT.

The rearrangement links TRBV30 to TRBJ2-7, with D perhaps matching TRBD2 (6 bases). CDR1 and CDR2 from the germline V gene are GTSNPN and SVGIG (reference sequence). This CDR3 is 16 amino acids long. The germline V and J ends were trimmed by 3 bases and 0 bases, with 18 bases remaining between them. In DNA, the CDR3 is TGTGCCTGGAGGGGCGCTAGCGCCAAAAGCTCCTACGAGCAGTACTTC. Its translation: CAWRGASAKSSYEQYF.

V is TRBV19 and J is TRBJ2-3; either TRBD1 or TRBD2 may fit D (5 bases each). From germline, CDR1 is LNHDA and CDR2 SQIVND (reference sequence). The CDR3 runs to 13 residues. The V and J ends lost 8 bases and 6 bases respectively, with 15 bases between them. The CDR3 coding sequence is TGTGCCAGTGGCCGGGACGGCGAGGATACGCAGTATTTT. Encoded protein: CASGRDGEDTQYF.

The chain links TRBV6-5 to TRBJ2-2; D is perhaps TRBD1 (6 bases). Between the trimmed V and J ends, which lost 4 bases and 1 base, there was a span of 16 bases. Germline V gene data show CDR1 as MNHEY and CDR2 as SVGAGI. The CDR3 loop spans 17 amino acids. CDR3 protein: CASSLLRGGLNTGELFF. The CDR3 nucleotides are TGTGCCAGCAGTTTGCTTCGTGGGGGCCTGAACACCGGGGAGCTGTTTTTT.

The chain recombines TRBV11-2 with TRBJ2-5; 7 bases line up with TRBD2. The V segment lost 2 bases and the J segment 1 base; nucleotides outside the gene matches: 10. CDR1 and CDR2 (germline): SGHAT, FQNNGV. The CDR3 runs 17 residues. The DNA of the CDR3 is TGTGCCAGCAGCTTAACAGGTTTCGGGGGGATCCAAGAGACCCAGTACTTC. This sequence encodes CASSLTGFGGIQETQYF. Full variable domain (missing parts from reference TRBV11-2 and TRBJ2-5): EAGVAQSPRYKIIEKRQSVAFWCNPISGHATLYWYQQILGQGPKLLIQFQNNGVVDDSQLPKDRFSAERLKGVDSTLKIQPAKLEDSAVYLCASSLTGFGGIQETQYFGPGTRLLVL.

The genes are TRBV5-4 and TRBJ1-2; 8 bases agree with TRBD1. V trimming: 6 bases; J trimming: 6 bases; junction bases outside the gene matches: 7. Per germline, CDR1 SGHNT and CDR2 YYREEE (reference sequence). This CDR3 is built from 13 residues. This CDR3 reads CASTRTGTDGYTF. As DNA, the CDR3 is TGTGCCAGCACCCGGACAGGGACGGATGGCTACACCTTC.

The V and J genes are TRBV7-9 and TRBJ2-7; D is ambiguous. V was shortened by 2 bases and J by 6 bases, with 20 bases between the two germline ends. From germline, CDR1 is SEHNR and CDR2 FQNEAQ (reference sequence). This CDR3 region has 16 residues. The DNA of the CDR3 is TGTGCCAGCAGCTTAACTCCGGGCCATCAGGTCGGCGAGCAGTACTTC. It codes for CASSLTPGHQVGEQYF.

In its sample, this clonotype was seen once. V usage is TRBV6-4 and J usage is TRBJ2-1, with 7 bases that match TRBD1. The V gene end was trimmed by 5 bases and the J gene end by 2 bases; junction bases not matched to a gene: 6. This CDR3 region has 15 residues. CDR1 is MRHNA and CDR2 is SNTAGT in the germline V gene. The CDR3: CASSSGDRAYNEQFF. CDR3 nucleotides: TGTGCCAGCAGTTCTGGAGACAGGGCCTACAATGAGCAGTTCTTC.

The gene calls are TRBV11-2 and TRBJ2-3, with unresolved D. Trimming removed 0 bases from V and 11 bases from J, with 9 bases in between. Germline assignment: CDR1 SGHAT and CDR2 FQNNGV. This CDR3 has 12 amino acids. The CDR3, as DNA: TGTGCCAGCAGCTTAGAGGCGGTAGAGCAGTATTTT. This encodes CASSLEAVEQYF.

The chain is built from TRBV10-3 and TRBJ1-5; no firm D call. V was shortened by 2 bases and J by 0 bases, with 8 bases between the two germline ends. The CDR3 spans 15 residues. The germline gives CDR1 ENHRY, CDR2 SYGVKD. The CDR3 nucleotides read TGTGCCATCAGTGAGGGGAGAGATAGCAATCAGCCCCAGCATTTT. As protein: CAISEGRDSNQPQHF.

The chain employs TRBV7-2 and TRBJ1-1; 9 positions match TRBD1. CDR3 size: 17 residues. J was trimmed by 0 bases and V by 5 bases; bases with no gene match: 10. CDR1 is SGHTA, CDR2 FQGNSA, per germline. The CDR3 DNA reads as TGTGCCAGCAGCAAGACAGGGGGTTACTTAATGAACACTGAAGCTTTCTTT. Protein product: CASSKTGGYLMNTEAFF.

This rearrangement joins TRBV19 to TRBJ2-7, with 8 nucleotides matching TRBD1. The CDR3 length is 14 residues. J gave up 3 bases and V 5 bases, and 6 bases lay outside the gene matches. Germline V CDR1 and CDR2: LNHDA, SQIVND (reference sequence). The CDR3 sequence: CASSYGTGNYEQYF. DNA of the CDR3: TGTGCCAGTAGTTACGGGACAGGAAACTACGAGCAGTACTTC. Full variable domain (remainder filled in from reference TRBV19 and TRBJ2-7): DGGITQSPKYLFRKEGQNVTLSCEQNLNHDAMYWYRQDPGQGLRLIYYSQIVNDFQKGDIAEGYSVSREKKESFPLTVTSAQKNPTAFYLCASSYGTGNYEQYFGPGTRLTVT.

This clonotype came up once. The rearrangement joins TRBV14 to TRBJ1-1; 8 bases agree with TRBD1. CDR3 length: 16 amino acids. Germline CDR1 and CDR2: SGHDN and FVKESK. V lost 4 bases to trimming and J lost 4 bases; unmatched junction nucleotides: 11. For the CDR3, the DNA is TGTGCCAGCAGCCCAAGGCGGACAGGGATCGGCACTGAAGCTTTCTTT. It translates to CASSPRRTGIGTEAFF.

The CDR3 nucleotides are TGTGCCAGCAGTTACTCCCAGAACACCGGGGAGCTGTTTTTT. Translated, it gives CASSYSQNTGELFF. The gene calls are TRBV6-5 and TRBJ2-2; D is unresolved. Trimming took off 0 bases at V and 1 base at J, with 3 bases between the two ends. Germline CDR1 and CDR2: MNHEY and SVGAGI. The CDR3 spans 14 residues.

The chain couples TRBV7-9 to TRBJ2-3; 12 bases agree with TRBD2. Germline CDR1 SEHNR, CDR2 FQNEAQ (reference sequence). CDR3 size: 15 residues. J gave up 6 bases and V 5 bases, and 6 bases lay outside the gene matches. This CDR3 is CASSPTSGSADTQYF. The CDR3 DNA reads TGTGCCAGCAGCCCGACTAGCGGGAGTGCGGATACGCAGTATTTT.

V is TRBV28 and J is TRBJ2-5; D unclear. V was shortened by 3 bases and J by 4 bases, with 12 bases between the two germline ends. CDR3 length: 14 residues. CDR1 is MDHEN and CDR2 is SYDVKM in the germline V gene. As DNA, the CDR3 is TGTGCCAGCAGTTTTTTGGTAGCCCCAGAGACCCAGTACTTC. Its protein is CASSFLVAPETQYF.

CDR3 nucleotides: TGTGCCAGCAGTGAACGTCGGACTGGAGACTATGAGCAGTTCTTC. The encoded protein is CASSERRTGDYEQFF. The chain is built from TRBV2 and TRBJ2-1; D perhaps matches TRBD2 (5 bases). From germline, CDR1 is SNHLY and CDR2 FYNNEI. The V end lost 2 bases, the J end lost 8 bases, and 16 bases lay between the germline ends. The CDR3 has 15 amino acids.

CDR3: CASSNPAGDSYEQYF. The CDR3 DNA reads TGTGCCAGTAGTAACCCAGCGGGGGACTCCTACGAGCAGTACTTC. This chain joins TRBV19 and TRBJ2-7; 8 bases line up with TRBD2. Germline CDR1 is LNHDA and CDR2 is SQIVND (reference sequence). The trim removed 4 bases at V and 0 bases at J, leaving 5 bases unmatched. The CDR3 extends over 15 amino acids. The whole variable domain, remainder taken from reference TRBV19 and TRBJ2-7, is DGGITQSPKYLFRKEGQNVTLSCEQNLNHDAMYWYRQDPGQGLRLIYYSQIVNDFQKGDIAEGYSVSREKKESFPLTVTSAQKNPTAFYLCASSNPAGDSYEQYFGPGTRLTVT.

The chain recombines TRBV27 with TRBJ1-5, with a possible D match to TRBD1 (6 bases). The germline V gene has CDR1 MNHEY and CDR2 SMNVEV (reference sequence). With 5 bases removed from V and 5 bases from J, the gap between germline ends came to 19 bases. The CDR3 sequence is 16 residues long. As DNA, the CDR3 is TGTGCCAGCAGTCCGCTTTTACAGGGTACCGATCAGCCCCAGCATTTT. This encodes CASSPLLQGTDQPQHF.

In DNA form, the CDR3 reads TGCAGTGCTAGAGAACCGGGACAGGGGTACGAGCAGTACTTC. This encodes CSAREPGQGYEQYF. The chain recombines TRBV20-1 with TRBJ2-7, with 10 nucleotides matching TRBD1. The J segment lost 4 bases and the V segment lost 0 bases, leaving 3 bases of the junction unmatched. Germline CDR1 reads DFQATT; CDR2 reads SNEGSKA (reference sequence). This CDR3 is built from 14 residues.

The chain carries TRBV20-1 and TRBJ1-3; D call uncertain. CDR3 size: 13 residues. V shed 5 bases and J shed 0 bases, with 8 bases lying between them. Germline CDR1 is DFQATT and CDR2 is SNEGSKA (reference sequence). The CDR3 nucleotides read TGCAGTGCTGGGAGATACTCTGGAAACACCATATATTTT. The encoded protein is CSAGRYSGNTIYF.

This chain links TRBV7-8 with TRBJ2-1; 7 nucleotides align to TRBD2. The CDR3 is 16 residues long. The ends lost 1 base at V and 5 bases at J; junction bases unmatched: 8. Per germline, CDR1 SGHVS and CDR2 FQNEAQ. CDR3 in amino acids: CASSLGREWSDNEQFF. The CDR3 region has the DNA TGTGCCAGCAGCTTAGGGCGGGAGTGGTCGGACAATGAGCAGTTCTTC.

This chain uses TRBV7-9 with TRBJ2-7; D possibly uses TRBD1 or TRBD2 (6 bases each). This CDR3 contains 12 residues. Trimming cost V 6 bases and J 6 bases, with 12 bases left between them. Germline CDR1 reads SEHNR; CDR2 reads FQNEAQ (reference sequence). The CDR3 DNA reads as TGTGCCAGCAGACCAGAGGGGGGCGAGCAGTACTTC. This encodes CASRPEGGEQYF.

The chain joins TRBV12-5 to TRBJ2-5; possible D gene TRBD1, 6 bases. The CDR3 is 12 residues long. V lost 2 bases and J lost 9, with 10 bases in between. CDR1 and CDR2 from the germline V gene are LGHNT and FRNRAP. The CDR3 DNA is TGTGCTAGTGGTTTGCCCCCAGGGGCCCAGTACTTC. This translates into CASGLPPGAQYF. Using reference TRBV12-5 and TRBJ2-5 for the parts outside the CDR3, the full variable domain is DARVTQTPRHKVTEMGQEVTMRCQPILGHNTVFWYRQTMMQGLELLAYFRNRAPLDDSGMPKDRFSAEMPDATLATLKIQPSEPRDSAVYFCASGLPPGAQYFGPGTRLLVL.

This clonotype was counted a single time. The chain couples TRBV5-4 to TRBJ1-1; 7 bases line up with TRBD1. CDR3 length: 11 residues. The germline gives CDR1 SGHNT, CDR2 YYREEE (reference sequence). With V trimmed by 3 bases and J by 8 bases, 1 base remained unmatched. CDR3 sequence reads: CASSSGQEAFF. For the CDR3, the DNA is TGTGCCAGCAGCTCGGGACAGGAAGCTTTCTTT.

V is TRBV10-1 and J is TRBJ2-5; 9 positions match TRBD2. The CDR3 is made up of 17 amino acids. CDR1 WNHNN and CDR2 SYGVQD come from the germline V gene (reference sequence). After removal of 0 bases from V and 2 bases from J, the junction contained 7 bases not matched to a gene. The CDR3 sequence: CASSESMGTSPQETQYF. The DNA for the CDR3 is TGCGCCAGCAGTGAGTCGATGGGGACTAGCCCACAAGAGACCCAGTACTTC.